The rows below give T cell receptor beta chains drawn from one sample of a study of OX40 agonist ivuxolimab in advanced cancers. The method was immunoSEQ multiplex PCR; TCRdb's version includes in-frame clones alone and lacks a portion of them. Among some 51,000 clones listed, around 77% were seen once. Material: CD4+ or CD8+ T cells sorted from blood, obtained in a trial of the OX40 agonist ivuxolimab. These receptors originate from an adult with an advanced solid tumor such as melanoma, head and neck, liver or kidney cancer. The CDR3 runs from the conserved cysteine through the conserved F or W. Each record gives: D gene, clone size, V gene, J gene, CDR3 DNA, CDR3 protein. A D gene is named only where the DNA matches it firmly. Where a row states a size, it is once, few, many or the class of an expanded clone; other rows omit it.

d_call: NA; clone_size: few; v_call: TRBV28; j_call: TRBJ1-4; cdr3_nt: TGTGCCAGCAGTTCCCCACGGGGGGCTGGAGAAAAACTGTTTTTT; cdr3_aa: CASSSPRGAGEKLFF
d_call: TRBD1; clone_size: few; v_call: TRBV14; j_call: TRBJ2-7; cdr3_nt: TGTGCCAGCAGCCAAGGTACAGGGGCTCGGGGCGAGCAGTACTTC; cdr3_aa: CASSQGTGARGEQYF
d_call: TRBD2; clone_size: NA; v_call: TRBV19; j_call: TRBJ2-7; cdr3_nt: TGTGCCAGTAGTATCGGGACTAGCGAGCAGTACTTC; cdr3_aa: CASSIGTSEQYF
d_call: TRBD2; clone_size: NA; v_call: TRBV7-6; j_call: TRBJ2-1; cdr3_nt: TGTGCCAGCAGCTCCAGACTAGCGGGAGTGTTCTACAATGAGCAGTTCTTC; cdr3_aa: CASSSRLAGVFYNEQFF
d_call: NA; clone_size: NA; v_call: TRBV20-1; j_call: TRBJ2-7; cdr3_nt: TGCAGTGCTAGTAGGGCCTACGAGCAGTACTTC; cdr3_aa: CSASRAYEQYF
d_call: NA; clone_size: NA; v_call: TRBV7-9; j_call: TRBJ2-7; cdr3_nt: TGTGCCAGCAGAGCCGGGACTGCCCGATACGAGCAGTACTTC; cdr3_aa: CASRAGTARYEQYF
d_call: NA; clone_size: NA; v_call: TRBV2; j_call: TRBJ1-5; cdr3_nt: TGTGCCAGCAGTGAGAACCGATATCAGCCCCAGCATTTT; cdr3_aa: CASSENRYQPQHF
d_call: NA; clone_size: NA; v_call: TRBV19; j_call: TRBJ1-1; cdr3_nt: TGTGCCAGTAGTGGAATGACAGGCGTGAACACTGAAGCTTTCTTT; cdr3_aa: CASSGMTGVNTEAFF
d_call: NA; clone_size: NA; v_call: TRBV29-1; j_call: TRBJ1-2; cdr3_nt: TGCAGCGTTGAAAGTGATGGCTACACCTTC; cdr3_aa: CSVESDGYTF
d_call: TRBD2; clone_size: NA; v_call: TRBV25-1; j_call: TRBJ2-3; cdr3_nt: TGTGCCAGCAGTGAATGGACTAGCGGGAGAGATACGCAGTATTTT; cdr3_aa: CASSEWTSGRDTQYF
d_call: NA; clone_size: NA; v_call: TRBV6-4; j_call: TRBJ2-2; cdr3_nt: TGTGCCAGCAGTGAGGGATCTGGGTCCAACACCGGGGAGCTGTTTTTT; cdr3_aa: CASSEGSGSNTGELFF
d_call: NA; clone_size: once; v_call: TRBV6-6; j_call: TRBJ2-7; cdr3_nt: TGTGCCAGCAGTTACTCCGGGACATGGCAGTACTTC; cdr3_aa: CASSYSGTWQYF
d_call: NA; clone_size: NA; v_call: TRBV14; j_call: TRBJ2-1; cdr3_nt: TGTGCCAGCAGCCCCCGGAGGGGCAACAATGAGCAGTTCTTC; cdr3_aa: CASSPRRGNNEQFF
d_call: NA; clone_size: NA; v_call: TRBV9; j_call: TRBJ1-2; cdr3_nt: TGTGCCAGCAGCGCCCGACAGGTTACAAACTATGGCTACACCTTC; cdr3_aa: CASSARQVTNYGYTF
d_call: NA; clone_size: NA; v_call: TRBV9; j_call: TRBJ2-3; cdr3_nt: TGTGCCAGCACCCCCGGACAGGGCTACGGGGGGACGCAGTATTTT; cdr3_aa: CASTPGQGYGGTQYF
d_call: NA; clone_size: NA; v_call: TRBV2; j_call: TRBJ1-1; cdr3_nt: TGTGCCAGCAGTTCACAGGGTACTGAAGCTTTCTTT; cdr3_aa: CASSSQGTEAFF
d_call: TRBD2; clone_size: NA; v_call: TRBV7-3; j_call: TRBJ2-1; cdr3_nt: TGTGCCAGCAGCTTAACCTCTAGCGGGACCTACAATGAGCAGTTCTTC; cdr3_aa: CASSLTSSGTYNEQFF
d_call: NA; clone_size: NA; v_call: TRBV9; j_call: TRBJ2-2; cdr3_nt: TGTGCCAGCAGCGTAGGTGCTACTCGAGGGACCGGGGAGCTGTTTTTT; cdr3_aa: CASSVGATRGTGELFF
d_call: TRBD2; clone_size: NA; v_call: TRBV4-1; j_call: TRBJ2-7; cdr3_nt: TGCGCCAGCAGCCAAGGGGAGGGGACTTACGAGCAGTACTTC; cdr3_aa: CASSQGEGTYEQYF
d_call: TRBD1; clone_size: few; v_call: TRBV30; j_call: TRBJ2-3; cdr3_nt: TGTGCCTGGGCAACAGGGGGTACTAGCACAGATACGCAGTATTTT; cdr3_aa: CAWATGGTSTDTQYF
d_call: TRBD1; clone_size: NA; v_call: TRBV6-1; j_call: TRBJ1-2; cdr3_nt: TGTGCCAGCAGTCGTCGTCGACAGGGAGGCTATGGCTACACCTTC; cdr3_aa: CASSRRRQGGYGYTF
d_call: TRBD1; clone_size: NA; v_call: TRBV28; j_call: TRBJ1-5; cdr3_nt: TGTGCCACGGACAGGGGCGCAAATCAGCCCCAGCATTTT; cdr3_aa: CATDRGANQPQHF
d_call: NA; clone_size: NA; v_call: TRBV14; j_call: TRBJ2-7; cdr3_nt: TGTGCCAGCAGCCGGGACTTAGCCTCTCCCGAGCAGTACTTC; cdr3_aa: CASSRDLASPEQYF
d_call: NA; clone_size: NA; v_call: TRBV28; j_call: TRBJ2-7; cdr3_nt: TGTGCCAGCAGACCTCAGTCCCTAGGGTACGAGCAGTACTTC; cdr3_aa: CASRPQSLGYEQYF
d_call: NA; clone_size: medium-sized; v_call: TRBV19; j_call: TRBJ1-1; cdr3_nt: TGTGCCAGTAGTATAGGTAAGCGGACTGAAGCTTTCTTT; cdr3_aa: CASSIGKRTEAFF
d_call: NA; clone_size: few; v_call: TRBV21-1; j_call: TRBJ1-2; cdr3_nt: TGTGCCAGCAGCAACGAGAGTAGCTATGGCTACACCTTC; cdr3_aa: CASSNESSYGYTF
d_call: TRBD2; clone_size: NA; v_call: TRBV5-4; j_call: TRBJ2-7; cdr3_nt: TGTGCCAGCAGCTTCCGGACTAGCGGGACTTCCTACGAGCAGTACTTC; cdr3_aa: CASSFRTSGTSYEQYF
d_call: TRBD1; clone_size: NA; v_call: TRBV6-5; j_call: TRBJ2-7; cdr3_nt: TGTGCCAGCAAGTCACAGGGGTCGAGCTCCTACGAGCAGTACTTC; cdr3_aa: CASKSQGSSSYEQYF
d_call: TRBD2; clone_size: NA; v_call: TRBV2; j_call: TRBJ2-7; cdr3_nt: TGTGCCAGCAGTTCCGGGACTATGAGGTACGAGCAGTACTTC; cdr3_aa: CASSSGTMRYEQYF
d_call: NA; clone_size: few; v_call: TRBV6-1; j_call: TRBJ1-5; cdr3_nt: TGTGCCAGCAGTGAGGGGGGCTTTAGCAATCAGCCCCAGCATTTT; cdr3_aa: CASSEGGFSNQPQHF
d_call: TRBD1; clone_size: NA; v_call: TRBV5-1; j_call: TRBJ2-4; cdr3_nt: TGCGCCAGCAGCTTGGAGACAGGGATGGACATTCAGTACTTC; cdr3_aa: CASSLETGMDIQYF
d_call: TRBD1; clone_size: once; v_call: TRBV10-3; j_call: TRBJ2-7; cdr3_nt: TGTGCCATCGGCGGACAGGTCTACGAGCAGTACTTC; cdr3_aa: CAIGGQVYEQYF
d_call: TRBD2; clone_size: few; v_call: TRBV29-1; j_call: TRBJ2-7; cdr3_nt: TGCAGCGTCAGGGACTACACCTACGAGCAGTACTTC; cdr3_aa: CSVRDYTYEQYF
d_call: NA; clone_size: once; v_call: TRBV11-2; j_call: TRBJ1-2; cdr3_nt: TGTGCCAGCAGCTTGAGGACAGACGGTGGCTACACCTTC; cdr3_aa: CASSLRTDGGYTF
d_call: NA; clone_size: NA; v_call: TRBV5-6; j_call: TRBJ1-1; cdr3_nt: TGTGCCAGCAGCCCCAGGGGCAGGAACACTGAAGCTTTCTTT; cdr3_aa: CASSPRGRNTEAFF
d_call: NA; clone_size: NA; v_call: TRBV19; j_call: TRBJ1-2; cdr3_nt: TGTGCCAGTAGCCGACAGGAGATTGGCTACACCTTC; cdr3_aa: CASSRQEIGYTF
d_call: NA; clone_size: NA; v_call: TRBV11-2; j_call: TRBJ1-2; cdr3_nt: TGTGCCAGCAGCTTAGCGTCCGGGGGTGGCTACACCTTC; cdr3_aa: CASSLASGGGYTF
d_call: TRBD2; clone_size: NA; v_call: TRBV30; j_call: TRBJ2-1; cdr3_nt: TGTGCCTGGGGGATAGCGGGATGGGGGAGGGATGAGCAGTTCTTC; cdr3_aa: CAWGIAGWGRDEQFF
d_call: NA; clone_size: few; v_call: TRBV5-1; j_call: TRBJ1-1; cdr3_nt: TGCGCCAGCAGCTTGCTAGGGGGGTTGAACACTGAAGCTTTCTTT; cdr3_aa: CASSLLGGLNTEAFF
d_call: TRBD2; clone_size: NA; v_call: TRBV29-1; j_call: TRBJ2-3; cdr3_nt: TGCAGCGTTGGATCACGGACTAGCGCGTTGGGTACGCAGTATTTT; cdr3_aa: CSVGSRTSALGTQYF
d_call: NA; clone_size: NA; v_call: TRBV27; j_call: TRBJ2-1; cdr3_nt: TGTGCCAGCAGCCAGGTCCCCTCCCAAGAGCAGTTCTTC; cdr3_aa: CASSQVPSQEQFF
d_call: NA; clone_size: few; v_call: TRBV5-1; j_call: TRBJ2-3; cdr3_nt: TGCGCCAGCACTCGGGACAGCACAGATACGCAGTATTTT; cdr3_aa: CASTRDSTDTQYF
d_call: TRBD1; clone_size: NA; v_call: TRBV7-8; j_call: TRBJ2-2; cdr3_nt: TGTGCCAGCAGCTTAGCGCAAGGGGGCGTCTTCACCGGGGAGCTGTTTTTT; cdr3_aa: CASSLAQGGVFTGELFF
d_call: TRBD1; clone_size: NA; v_call: TRBV19; j_call: TRBJ1-5; cdr3_nt: TGTGCCAGTAGTATTCCAGGGGGCCGTCAGCCCCAGCATTTT; cdr3_aa: CASSIPGGRQPQHF
d_call: NA; clone_size: NA; v_call: TRBV5-6; j_call: TRBJ1-3; cdr3_nt: TGTGCCAGCAGCTTGTATACAGGGATTAGCTCTGGAAACACCATATATTTT; cdr3_aa: CASSLYTGISSGNTIYF
d_call: NA; clone_size: NA; v_call: TRBV19; j_call: TRBJ1-5; cdr3_nt: TGTGCCAGTAGTATGCAGGGCCGCAATCAGCCCCAGCATTTT; cdr3_aa: CASSMQGRNQPQHF
d_call: TRBD2; clone_size: NA; v_call: TRBV27; j_call: TRBJ2-1; cdr3_nt: TGTGCCAGCAGTTTTAGACTAGCGTCCACCAATGAGCAGTTCTTC; cdr3_aa: CASSFRLASTNEQFF
d_call: NA; clone_size: NA; v_call: TRBV11-2; j_call: TRBJ1-2; cdr3_nt: TGTGCCAGCAGCGACGTCCCTGGCGGCTACACCTTC; cdr3_aa: CASSDVPGGYTF
d_call: TRBD2; clone_size: NA; v_call: TRBV2; j_call: TRBJ2-1; cdr3_nt: TGTGCCAGCAGTGCCTATAGCGGGAGCTTAAATGAGCAGTTCTTC; cdr3_aa: CASSAYSGSLNEQFF
d_call: NA; clone_size: NA; v_call: TRBV6-1; j_call: TRBJ1-4; cdr3_nt: TGTGCCAGCCTAAGGCGAGGGACTAATGAAAAACTGTTTTTT; cdr3_aa: CASLRRGTNEKLFF
d_call: TRBD1; clone_size: NA; v_call: TRBV6-1; j_call: TRBJ1-1; cdr3_nt: TGTGCCAGCAGTTCGGGACAGCCAGTCACTGAAGCTTTCTTT; cdr3_aa: CASSSGQPVTEAFF